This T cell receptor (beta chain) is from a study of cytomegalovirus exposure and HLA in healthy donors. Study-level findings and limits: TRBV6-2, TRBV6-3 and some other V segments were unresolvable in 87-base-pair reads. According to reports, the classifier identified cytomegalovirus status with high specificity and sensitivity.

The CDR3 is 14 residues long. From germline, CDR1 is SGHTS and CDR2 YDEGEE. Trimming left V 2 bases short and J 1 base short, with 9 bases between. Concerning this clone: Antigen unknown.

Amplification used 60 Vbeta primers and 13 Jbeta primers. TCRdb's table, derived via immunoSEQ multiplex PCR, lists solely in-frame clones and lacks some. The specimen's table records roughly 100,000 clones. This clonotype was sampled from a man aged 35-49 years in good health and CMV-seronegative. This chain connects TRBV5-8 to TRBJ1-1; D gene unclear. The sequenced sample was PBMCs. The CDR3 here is CASSFSAGNTEAFF. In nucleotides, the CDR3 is TGTGCCAGCAGCTTTTCCGCAGGGAACACTGAAGCTTTCTTT. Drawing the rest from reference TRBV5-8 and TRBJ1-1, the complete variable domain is EAGVTQSPTHLIKTRGQQATLRCSPISGHTSVYWYQQALGLGLQFLLWYDEGEERNRGNFPPRFSGRQFPNYSSELNVNALELEDSALYLCASSFSAGNTEAFFGQGTRLTVV.